This T cell receptor beta chain was sequenced for a study of blood T cell repertoires in COVID-19 (dated by TCRdb to 2020 to 2022). Study-wide context: Collaborator samples came from the United States, Italy and Spain and covered acute and convalescent phases of COVID-19. The material from the prospective study consisted of cDNA or gDNA derived from T cells, B-cell-depleted T cells, or PBMCs. Subjects who had been exposed to COVID-19, were actively infected with it, or had recovered from it provided the deeply sampled blood TCRbeta repertoires that made up the dataset. A freely available public database, intended as a resource for researchers studying the immune response to SARS-CoV-2, is where the repertoires were released. The samples were drawn from two sources: the first 160 participants of the ongoing ImmuneRACE study, and fewer than 1,500 subjects contributed by 6 global collaborators. Sample metadata almost always included a de-identified subject ID, COVID-19 status, age in years and sex. Where HLA class I and class II types were available, the types were taken from metadata supplied by the sample provider, not from assay-based typing. Broad study findings and their caveats: The quantity of clinical and demographic metadata differed by source and by participant and was supplied without curation.

The immunoSEQ Assay, a bias-controlled multiplex PCR, was used to amplify TCRbeta CDR3 regions from genomic DNA. On the study's bioinformatics: Within the assay, amplification of reference gene primers was used to estimate how many nucleated cells each sample contained. To quantify the absolute abundance of each unique TCRbeta CDR3 rearrangement, sequence reads were collapsed and filtered. For each sample, productive Simpson clonality was calculated by taking the square root of Simpson's diversity index across productive rearrangements. Drawn from immuneACCESS, this table holds only the in-frame rearrangements with V and J called that TCRdb kept. Clones are partly lost; checked studies trace under half to an unresolved V gene and leave the rest unexplained. V and J calls plus clone size are reproduced from that table; the DNA served to infer D and trimming. Across this sample there are 50,000 or so clones, with approximately 93% seen only once. The top ten clones comprise 1% of the sample.

One collaborating source in Seattle enrolled patients during active infection and followed them longitudinally through the course of disease. Each collaborating institution followed its own protocols to collect whole blood in K2EDTA tubes. Collaborator samples were shipped for TCRbeta analysis as frozen whole blood, isolated PBMCs, or DNA extracted from either sample type. Notes on this clone: Its antigen is still unknown. No quality values exist for individual bases; no much larger clone is one base distant.

The germline V gene (reference sequence) supplies CDR1 SEHNR and CDR2 FQNEAQ. Taken from cysteine to phenylalanine, the CDR3 has 14 residues. The kept DNA is CDR3 alone, 42 bases in frame from the first base. Trimming costs V 8 bases and J 3 bases, and their ends lie 14 bases apart. In this chain, TRBV7-9 is recombined with TRBJ1-5; 6 matching bases give a weak D call of TRBD1. The source is a man in his 60s with COVID-19, enrolled during active disease. The sequenced sample was peripheral blood. The CDR3 in this case is CASDGGADNQPQHF. The nucleotides read TGTGCCAGCGACGGGGGGGCCGACAATCAGCCCCAGCATTTT.